A single count supports the clone carrying this T cell receptor (beta chain). Germline CDR1 reads SGDLS; CDR2 reads YYNGEE. With V trimmed by 2 bases and J by 5 bases, 2 bases remained unmatched. The CDR3 sequence is 15 residues long. A multiplex PCR was run with 60 Vbeta primers and 13 Jbeta primers. Here immunoSEQ multiplex PCR was the method, and the copy in TCRdb shows in-frame clones only, minus some. Of about 200,000 clones listed, around three quarters are singletons. The data derive from a study of cytomegalovirus exposure and HLA in healthy donors. At the level of the study: An early release of data contained approximately 85 million unique TCRs, which came from HLA-typed donors.

Sequenced input: PBMCs. This TCR came from a woman aged 30 to 39 in good health and CMV-seropositive. The chain employs TRBV9 and TRBJ2-4, with 12 bases lining up with TRBD2. Here the CDR3 DNA reads TGTGCCAGCAGCGTGGCTAGCGGGAGGGAAAACATTCAGTACTTC. It is translated as CASSVASGRENIQYF.